This T cell receptor beta chain was retrieved from a study of a mutant IDH1 vaccine in newly diagnosed glioma. The overall study: Treated patients showed a male proportion of approximately 62%, a female proportion of 37.5%, and a mean age of 40.4 years. Patients had received radiotherapy, temozolomide, or both previously, most receiving both. Study-level findings and limits: Pseudoprogression showed no apparent link to changes in top peripheral T cell clonotypes.

Some clones are missing from TCRdb's copy, which holds only in-frame ones; the method was immunoSEQ multiplex PCR. Seen here are around 99,000 clones, roughly 77% observed once, and the top ten hold 7.5%. As concerns this clone: The antigen remains undetermined. A read error may account for a junction end that differs from germline.

This CDR3 is 11 amino acids long. Noted time point: baseline, week 1 (first vaccination visit). Treatment defined: pre-vaccination baseline after standard-of-care therapy. The rearrangement joins TRBV5-3 to TRBJ2-3; D ambiguous. TRBV5-3 is known as an ORF, though its function is uncertain. The TCR originated in a man aged 35-49 years with glioma. The starting material was PBMCs, obtained from a glioma patient treated with radiotherapy, temozolomide or both. In nucleotides, the CDR3 is TGTGCCAGCAGCTTCCCGGATACGCAGTATTTT. Amino acid sequence: CASSFPDTQYF.